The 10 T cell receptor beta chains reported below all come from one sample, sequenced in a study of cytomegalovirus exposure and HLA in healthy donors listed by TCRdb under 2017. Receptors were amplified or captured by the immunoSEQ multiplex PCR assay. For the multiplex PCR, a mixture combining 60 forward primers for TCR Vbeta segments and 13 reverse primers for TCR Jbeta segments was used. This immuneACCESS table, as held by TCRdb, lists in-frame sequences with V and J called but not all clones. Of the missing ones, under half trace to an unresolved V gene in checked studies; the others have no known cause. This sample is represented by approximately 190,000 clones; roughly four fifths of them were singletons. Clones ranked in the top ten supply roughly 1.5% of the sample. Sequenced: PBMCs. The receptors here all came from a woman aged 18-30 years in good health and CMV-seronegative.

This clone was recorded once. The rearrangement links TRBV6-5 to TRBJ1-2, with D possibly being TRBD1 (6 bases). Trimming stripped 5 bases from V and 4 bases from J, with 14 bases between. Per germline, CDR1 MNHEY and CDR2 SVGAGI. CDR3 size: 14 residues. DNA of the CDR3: TGTGCCAGCAGTGACGGGACACCTTCCTATGGCTACACCTTC. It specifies CASSDGTPSYGYTF.

CDR3 protein: CASSIRDYGEQYV. CDR3 in DNA: TGTGCCAGCAGCATCCGGGACTATGGCGAGCAGTACGTC. The chain uses TRBV11-2 and TRBJ2-7; 7 bases line up with TRBD2. The CDR3 has 13 amino acids. J gave up 6 bases and V 5 bases, and 7 bases lay outside the gene matches. Germline assignment: CDR1 SGHAT and CDR2 FQNNGV.

The CDR3 loop is CATSGGTSGSYEQFF. CDR3 sequence (DNA): TGTGCCACCAGCGGCGGGACTAGCGGGAGCTATGAGCAGTTCTTC. The V call is TRBV15, the J call TRBJ2-1, with 14 bases that match TRBD2. There are 15 residues in the CDR3. V shed 5 bases and J 8 bases; nucleotides not matched to a gene: 5. Per the germline V gene, CDR1 is LNHNV and CDR2 is YYDKDF (reference sequence).

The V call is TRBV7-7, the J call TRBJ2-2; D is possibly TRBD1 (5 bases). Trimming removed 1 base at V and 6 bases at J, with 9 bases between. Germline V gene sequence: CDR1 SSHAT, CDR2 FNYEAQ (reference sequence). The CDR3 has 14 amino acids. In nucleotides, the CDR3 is TGTGCCAGCAGCTTAGACCAGGGATCCGGGGAGCTGTTTTTT. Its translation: CASSLDQGSGELFF. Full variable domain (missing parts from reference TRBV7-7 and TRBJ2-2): GAGVSQSPRYKVTKRGQDVTLRCDPISSHATLYWYQQALGQGPEFLTYFNYEAQPDKSGLPSDRFSAERPEGSISTLTIQRTEQRDSAMYRCASSLDQGSGELFFGEGSRLTVL.

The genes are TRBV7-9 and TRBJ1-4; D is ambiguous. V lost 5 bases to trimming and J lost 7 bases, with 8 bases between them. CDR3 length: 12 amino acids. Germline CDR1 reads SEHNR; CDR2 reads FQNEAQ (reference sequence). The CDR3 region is CASSTPGEKLFF. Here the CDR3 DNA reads TGTGCCAGCAGCACTCCGGGTGAAAAACTGTTTTTT. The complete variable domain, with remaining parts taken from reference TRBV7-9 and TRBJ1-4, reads DTGVSQNPRHKITKRGQNVTFRCDPISEHNRLYWYRQTLGQGPEFLTYFQNEAQLEKSRLLSDRFSAERPKGSFSTLEIQRTEQGDSAMYLCASSTPGEKLFFGSGTQLSVL.

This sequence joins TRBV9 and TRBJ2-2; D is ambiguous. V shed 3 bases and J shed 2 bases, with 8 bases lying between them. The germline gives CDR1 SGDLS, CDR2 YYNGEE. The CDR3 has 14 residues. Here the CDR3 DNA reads TGTGCCAGCAGCGGGCGGATTAACACCGGGGAGCTGTTTTTT. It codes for CASSGRINTGELFF.

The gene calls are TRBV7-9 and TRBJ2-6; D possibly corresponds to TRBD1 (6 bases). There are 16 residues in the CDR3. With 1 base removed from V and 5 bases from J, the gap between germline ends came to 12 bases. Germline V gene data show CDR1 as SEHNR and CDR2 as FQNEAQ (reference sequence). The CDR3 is CASSLVEDSWANVLTF. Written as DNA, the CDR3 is TGTGCCAGCAGCTTAGTCGAGGACAGCTGGGCCAACGTCCTGACTTTC.

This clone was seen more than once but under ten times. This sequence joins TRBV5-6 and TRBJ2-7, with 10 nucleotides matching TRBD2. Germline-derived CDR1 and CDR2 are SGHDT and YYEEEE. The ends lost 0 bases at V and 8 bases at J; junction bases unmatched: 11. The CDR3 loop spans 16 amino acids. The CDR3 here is CASSLVQASGSRKQYF. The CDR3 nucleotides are TGTGCCAGCAGCTTGGTACAGGCTAGCGGGAGTAGGAAGCAGTACTTC.

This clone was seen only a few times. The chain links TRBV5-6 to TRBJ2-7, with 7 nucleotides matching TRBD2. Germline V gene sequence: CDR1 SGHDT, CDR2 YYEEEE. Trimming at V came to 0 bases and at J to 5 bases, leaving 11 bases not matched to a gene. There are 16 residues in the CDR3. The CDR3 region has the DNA TGTGCCAGCAGCTTGGTAGGTGGGAGGGCCAATAACGAGCAGTACTTC. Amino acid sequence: CASSLVGGRANNEQYF.

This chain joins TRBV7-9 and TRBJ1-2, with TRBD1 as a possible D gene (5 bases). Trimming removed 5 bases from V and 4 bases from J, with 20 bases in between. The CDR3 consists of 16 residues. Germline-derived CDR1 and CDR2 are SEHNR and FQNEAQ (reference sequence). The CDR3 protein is CASSQLTGLASYGYTF. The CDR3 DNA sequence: TGTGCCAGCAGCCAACTTACAGGTCTCGCGAGCTATGGCTACACCTTC.